What follows describes a single T cell receptor (beta chain). The antigen is unknown. These data come from a study of cytomegalovirus exposure and HLA in healthy donors. The study's findings and limits: A list of roughly 180 TCR beta chains associated with cytomegalovirus was given.

This CDR3 has 17 amino acids. Germline assignment: CDR1 KGHSH and CDR2 LQKENI. Unmatched junction bases numbered 4, after V lost 1 base and J lost 3 bases. PCR involved 60 Vbeta and 13 Jbeta primers. The table came from immunoSEQ multiplex PCR; TCRdb's copy has only in-frame clones and leaves some out. The repertoire holds approximately 85,000 clones, with about three fifths as singletons. The source is a woman aged 25 to 39 in good health and CMV-seropositive. This chain links TRBV18 with TRBJ2-2; 11 nucleotides align to TRBD1. The sample comprised PBMCs. The CDR3 coding sequence is TGTGCCAGCTCACCACTGACGGGACAGGGGGACACCGGGGAGCTGTTTTTT. Translating gives CASSPLTGQGDTGELFF. Supplemented by reference TRBV18 and TRBJ2-2, the full variable domain reads NAGVMQNPRHLVRRRGQEARLRCSPMKGHSHVYWYRQLPEEGLKFMVYLQKENIIDESGMPKERFSAEFPKEGPSILRIQQVVRGDSAAYFCASSPLTGQGDTGELFFGEGSRLTVL.